This T cell receptor (beta chain) was captured in a study of blood T cell repertoires in COVID-19. Study overall: Specimens from acute and convalescent COVID-19 originated in the United States, Italy and Spain. Sources were T cells, B-cell-depleted T cells, or PBMCs; the material itself was cDNA or gDNA.

The CDR3 covers 15 residues. V was cut by 0 bases and J by 5 bases, with 13 bases left in between. CDR1 and CDR2 from the germline V gene are SGDLS and YYNGEE. In the authors' methods: Estimation of nucleated cell counts relied on the amplification of reference gene primers. Sequencing was performed with immunoSEQ multiplex PCR; in TCRdb, only in-frame clones are kept and a portion is missing. D and trimming come from the DNA, and the V and J calls and clone size come from that table. Altogether 250,000 to 300,000 clones are present, 65% to 90% being singletons, with the ten largest covering about 3.2%. This clone was recorded a few times.

This chain joins TRBV9 and TRBJ2-3; D not certain. The receptor was derived from a woman aged 60-75 years with active or convalescent COVID-19. The source material was peripheral blood. Written as DNA, the CDR3 is TGTGCCAGCAGCGTAGGAGGCTCATCAAGAGATACGCAGTATTTT. Its translation is CASSVGGSSRDTQYF.